These 29 T cell receptor beta chains were all obtained from the same sample, sequenced in a study of identical twins. Using its own MiXCR run on the 5' RACE reads, TCRdb lists one record per CDR3 protein. Of 500,000 to 550,000 distinct CDR3 sequences detected, 22% appear once; the ten largest clones hold 0.75% to 0.95%. This sample was also put to use in a study of T cells expressing NK-cell markers.

The specimen was CD4+ T cells sorted from blood. These receptors originate from a woman in her late teens or twenties in good health.

This clonotype was observed a few times. The V gene is TRBV20-1, the J gene TRBJ1-5; D remains ambiguous. V lost 3 bases and J 3 bases, leaving 9 bases between the germline ends. From germline, CDR1 is DFQATT and CDR2 SNEGSKA (reference sequence). The CDR3 sequence is 13 residues long. CDR3 DNA: TGCAGTGCTAGTAGGGCAGTCAATCAGCCCCAGCATTTT. Residues: CSASRAVNQPQHF.

The chain is built from TRBV5-5 and TRBJ2-4; 11 bases align to TRBD1. Germline-derived CDR1 and CDR2 are SGHKS and YYEKEE (reference sequence). The ends lost 4 bases at V and 2 bases at J; junction bases unmatched: 8. The length of the CDR3 is 17 residues. CDR3 sequence: CASSTGTGGESKNIQYF. The CDR3 DNA follows: TGTGCCAGCAGCACCGGGACAGGGGGGGAGTCCAAAAACATTCAGTACTTC.

This clonotype was seen more than once but under ten times. This chain's CDR3 is CASSGQTYYEQYF. As DNA, the CDR3 is TGCGCCAGCAGTGGACAGACTTACTACGAGCAGTACTTC. The V call is TRBV10-1, the J call TRBJ2-7; D is possibly TRBD1 (5 bases). This CDR3 is built from 13 residues. The V and J ends lost 4 bases and 3 bases respectively, with 10 bases between them. Germline assignment: CDR1 WNHNN and CDR2 SYGVQD (reference sequence).

This clonotype was observed a few times. The chain has TRBV18 and TRBJ2-5, with D uncertain. The CDR3 loop spans 13 amino acids. Trimming cost V 6 bases and J 13 bases, with 21 bases left between them. Germline assignment: CDR1 KGHSH and CDR2 LQKENI. CDR3 in amino acids: CASSPVPRAQGYF. CDR3 in DNA: TGTGCCAGCTCGCCAGTTCCCCGCGCTCAAGGGTACTTC.

CDR3 nucleotide sequence: TGTGCCAGCAGTTTTAATAGTGGCTACACCTTC. Protein: CASSFNSGYTF. The chain recombines TRBV7-2 with TRBJ1-2, with unresolved D. V lost 6 bases to trimming and J lost 7 bases, with 9 bases between them. Looked up from germline, CDR1 is SGHTA and CDR2 is FQGNSA. The CDR3 spans 11 residues.

The CDR3 protein is CASSLGAGTGGATEAFF. CDR3 coding DNA: TGCGCCAGCAGCTTAGGCGCCGGGACAGGGGGTGCTACTGAAGCTTTCTTT. The chain links TRBV5-1 to TRBJ1-1; TRBD1 agrees at 11 bases. V was clipped by 2 bases and J by 5 bases; unmatched bases: 11. The CDR3 totals 17 residues. Per the germline V gene, CDR1 is SGHRS and CDR2 is YFSETQ.

This clonotype was recorded at least ten times. Here the CDR3 DNA reads TGCAGTGCTAGAGTTCTCCGGATCGAACACACAACGCAGTATTTT. This codes for CSARVLRIEHTTQYF. V and J are TRBV20-1 and TRBJ2-3; no clear D gene. Germline V lookup: CDR1 DFQATT, CDR2 SNEGSKA (reference sequence). The CDR3 covers 15 residues. Trimming removed 1 base at V and 9 bases at J, with 20 bases between.

V is TRBV20-1 and J is TRBJ2-3; 7 bases fit TRBD1. The CDR3 runs to 15 residues. Trimming took 0 bases from V and 3 from J; bases not matched to a gene: 6. Germline V gene data show CDR1 as DFQATT and CDR2 as SNEGSKA (reference sequence). CDR3: CSARDHRGSTDTQYF. The DNA of the CDR3 is TGCAGTGCTAGAGATCACAGGGGTAGTACAGATACGCAGTATTTT.

The chain is built from TRBV2 and TRBJ2-7; D gene unclear. Germline lookup yields CDR1 SNHLY and CDR2 FYNNEI. CDR3 length: 13 amino acids. V lost 6 bases and J lost 2, with 11 bases in between. The CDR3 reads CASRRTDTYEQYF. As DNA, the CDR3 is TGTGCCAGCAGAAGGACCGATACCTACGAGCAGTACTTC.

A note on this clonotype: A read error is possible here, since a much larger clone lies one base away. V is TRBV20-1 and J is TRBJ1-1; 10 bases are shared with TRBD1. The CDR3 is 14 amino acids. Germline loops: CDR1 DFQATT, CDR2 SNEGSKA (reference sequence). In nucleotides, the CDR3 is TGCAGTGCGCAGACCGGGACAGGGGACACTGAAGTTTTCTTT. Protein: CSAQTGTGDTEVFF.

The chain has TRBV12-3 or TRBV12-4 and TRBJ2-1; the D is unclear. Trimming took 8 bases from V and 7 from J, leaving 9 bases between them. The CDR3 is 11 amino acids. This chain's CDR3 is CASHWGNEQFF. The CDR3 DNA reads TGTGCCAGCCACTGGGGTAATGAGCAGTTCTTC.

In this sample, this clonotype turned up many times. The chain joins TRBV6-5 to TRBJ1-1; 7 bases are shared with TRBD1. CDR1 is MNHEY, CDR2 SVGAGI, per germline. V lost 4 bases to trimming and J lost 1 base; unmatched junction nucleotides: 3. The CDR3 is 14 amino acids. In DNA, the CDR3 is TGTGCCAGCAGTTGGGGACAGTGGAACACTGAAGCTTTCTTT. Its translation is CASSWGQWNTEAFF.

This clonotype came up many times. The chain combines TRBV12-3 or TRBV12-4 with TRBJ1-6; D ambiguous. The CDR3 loop spans 14 amino acids. The V gene lost 8 bases and the J gene lost 5 bases, with 13 bases spanning the gap. CDR3 loop: CASVRRADNSPLHF. The CDR3 nucleotides read TGTGCCAGCGTGCGGCGGGCCGATAATTCACCCCTCCACTTT.

In its sample, this clonotype was seen many times. The chain is built from TRBV10-3 and TRBJ2-2, with D possibly matching TRBD1 (5 bases). CDR1 and CDR2 from the germline V gene are ENHRY and SYGVKD. With 3 bases removed from V and 6 bases from J, the gap between germline ends came to 5 bases. The CDR3 has 12 amino acids. The CDR3 loop reads CAISEGAGELFF. CDR3 nucleotide sequence: TGTGCCATCAGTGAAGGGGCCGGGGAGCTGTTTTTT.

This clonotype was found a few times. The chain combines TRBV19 with TRBJ2-7, with 7 nucleotides matching TRBD1. Germline trimming cut 7 bases from V and 0 bases from J; bases unmatched to any gene: 6. Germline CDR1 reads LNHDA; CDR2 reads SQIVND (reference sequence). This CDR3 comprises 14 residues. As DNA, the CDR3 is TGTGCCAGTAAAAGGGACAGCCTCTCCTACGAGCAGTACTTC. Protein product: CASKRDSLSYEQYF.

This clonotype showed up just a few times. The chain employs TRBV27 and TRBJ2-7, with 10 bases aligning to TRBD2. Germline-derived CDR1 and CDR2 are MNHEY and SMNVEV (reference sequence). V was clipped by 10 bases and J by 2 bases; unmatched bases: 8. This CDR3 is 14 amino acids long. The CDR3 DNA reads TGTGCCACCCATTCAGCGGGGGGGGCCTACGAGCAGTACTTC. Translating gives CATHSAGGAYEQYF.

This clonotype came up a few times. The CDR3 is CASSEWGKAFF. The CDR3, as DNA: TGTGCCAGCAGTGAATGGGGTAAAGCTTTCTTT. V and J are TRBV2 and TRBJ1-1; D ambiguous. Germline lookup yields CDR1 SNHLY and CDR2 FYNNEI. The ends were cut back, 2 bases at V and 9 bases at J, with 7 bases in the middle. The CDR3 has 11 amino acids.

The rearrangement uses TRBV7-9 and TRBJ2-7, with 11 bases fitting TRBD1. Germline trimming cut 5 bases from V and 5 bases from J; bases unmatched to any gene: 8. The V gene's germline CDR1 is SEHNR and CDR2 FQNEAQ (reference sequence). CDR3 length equals 15 residues. CDR3 loop: CASSQTGTGGHEQYF. The CDR3 bases are TGTGCCAGCAGCCAAACCGGGACAGGGGGGCACGAGCAGTACTTC.

The chain carries TRBV18 and TRBJ2-1; D gene uncertain. Germline CDR1 and CDR2: KGHSH and LQKENI. This CDR3 has 16 amino acids. Trimming removed 0 bases at V and 1 base at J, with 10 bases between. The CDR3 here is CASSPPSQGSYNEQFF. Here the CDR3 DNA reads TGTGCCAGCTCACCACCGTCTCAAGGGTCCTACAATGAGCAGTTCTTC. Based on the CDR3 plus reference TRBV18 and TRBJ2-1, the full variable domain is NAGVMQNPRHLVRRRGQEARLRCSPMKGHSHVYWYRQLPEEGLKFMVYLQKENIIDESGMPKERFSAEFPKEGPSILRIQQVVRGDSAAYFCASSPPSQGSYNEQFFGPGTRLTVL.

This clonotype was picked up a small number of times. V is TRBV10-3 and J is TRBJ1-2; the D is unclear. This CDR3 contains 12 residues. V lost 4 bases and J lost 4, with 7 bases in between. In germline, CDR1 is ENHRY, CDR2 SYGVKD. This CDR3 is CAISGHSYGYTF. The CDR3, as DNA: TGTGCCATCAGTGGGCACAGCTATGGCTACACCTTC.

J is TRBJ2-1 and V is TRBV20-1; 10 positions match TRBD2. The germline V gene encodes CDR1 DFQATT and CDR2 SNEGSKA (reference sequence). V trimming: 0 bases; J trimming: 6 bases; junction bases outside the gene matches: 14. CDR3 length: 18 residues. The chain's CDR3 is CSARDPSSGGALGNEQFF. DNA of the CDR3: TGCAGTGCTAGAGACCCCTCCAGCGGGGGGGCTCTGGGCAATGAGCAGTTCTTC.

This clonotype turned up a few times. The chain has TRBV12-3 or TRBV12-4 and TRBJ1-2, with 8 bases aligning to TRBD1. Trimming cost V 9 bases and J 7 bases; bases outside gene matches: 7. The CDR3 consists of 12 residues. The CDR3 protein is CASGQGSSGYTF. The CDR3 DNA reads TGTGCCAGTGGACAGGGCTCGAGTGGCTACACCTTC.

This clonotype was observed a single time. The J gene is TRBJ2-5, the V gene TRBV19, with 10 bases aligning to TRBD1. With 5 bases clipped from V and 1 base from J, the junction kept 4 bases outside the gene matches. The CDR3 covers 15 residues. The germline V gene encodes CDR1 LNHDA and CDR2 SQIVND (reference sequence). The DNA of the CDR3 is TGTGCCAGTAGTGCCCGGGACAGGGGCCAAGAGACCCAGTACTTC. It specifies CASSARDRGQETQYF. Supplemented by reference TRBV19 and TRBJ2-5, the full variable domain reads DGGITQSPKYLFRKEGQNVTLSCEQNLNHDAMYWYRQDPGQGLRLIYYSQIVNDFQKGDIAEGYSVSREKKESFPLTVTSAQKNPTAFYLCASSARDRGQETQYFGPGTRLLVL.

The chain joins TRBV18 to TRBJ2-5; D gene uncertain. From germline, CDR1 is KGHSH and CDR2 LQKENI. CDR3 length equals 13 residues. V was pared by 3 bases and J by 2 bases, with 7 bases between. The CDR3 bases are TGTGCCAGCTCACCCTCCTTACAAGAGACCCAGTACTTC. It codes for CASSPSLQETQYF. Full variable domain (outside the CDR3, taken from reference TRBV18 and TRBJ2-5): NAGVMQNPRHLVRRRGQEARLRCSPMKGHSHVYWYRQLPEEGLKFMVYLQKENIIDESGMPKERFSAEFPKEGPSILRIQQVVRGDSAAYFCASSPSLQETQYFGPGTRLLVL.

This clonotype was picked up a small number of times. The chain is built from TRBV20-1 and TRBJ2-3, with TRBD2 matching over 10 bases. CDR1 is DFQATT and CDR2 is SNEGSKA in the germline V gene (reference sequence). CDR3 size: 14 residues. The V segment lost 6 bases and the J segment 5 bases; nucleotides outside the gene matches: 8. In DNA form, the CDR3 reads TGCAGTGCCGCGGGAGCGGGGGGGCTAGATACGCAGTATTTT. Residues: CSAAGAGGLDTQYF.

The chain employs TRBV2 and TRBJ1-2, with a possible D match to TRBD1 (5 bases). The CDR3 loop spans 15 amino acids. The V end lost 3 bases, the J end lost 3 bases, and 14 bases lay between the germline ends. From germline, CDR1 is SNHLY and CDR2 FYNNEI. The DNA of the CDR3 is TGTGCCAGCAGTGATCAGGGTCAACCGTACTATGGCTACACCTTC. It translates to CASSDQGQPYYGYTF. Combining the CDR3 with reference TRBV2 and TRBJ1-2 gives the whole variable domain EPEVTQTPSHQVTQMGQEVILRCVPISNHLYFYWYRQILGQKVEFLVSFYNNEISEKSEIFDDQFSVERPDGSNFTLKIRSTKLEDSAMYFCASSDQGQPYYGYTFGSGTRLTVV.

This clonotype was seen a few times. The chain uses TRBV7-2 and TRBJ2-5; 10 bases match TRBD2. The germline gives CDR1 SGHTA, CDR2 FQGNSA. After removal of 5 bases from V and 4 bases from J, the junction contained 7 bases not matched to a gene. The CDR3 covers 15 residues. The CDR3 sequence is CASSPASGSRETQYF. The CDR3 region has the DNA TGTGCCAGCAGCCCGGCTAGCGGGAGTCGAGAGACCCAGTACTTC.

This clonotype turned up a few times. The chain couples TRBV9 to TRBJ1-2, with 8 bases lining up with TRBD1. The germline V gene encodes CDR1 SGDLS and CDR2 YYNGEE. The trim removed 2 bases at V and 3 bases at J, leaving 6 bases unmatched. The CDR3 consists of 15 residues. CDR3 bases: TGTGCCAGCAGCGTCACCACAGGGGGAGACTATGGCTACACCTTC. Translation gives CASSVTTGGDYGYTF. The variable domain in full, completed from reference TRBV9 and TRBJ1-2, reads DSGVTQTPKHLITATGQRVTLRCSPRSGDLSVYWYQQSLDQGLQFLIQYYNGEERAKGNILERFSAQQFPDLHSELNLSSLELGDSALYFCASSVTTGGDYGYTFGSGTRLTVV.

This chain uses TRBV12-3 or TRBV12-4 with TRBJ2-1, with D possibly matching TRBD2 (5 bases). V lost 5 bases and J lost 6, with 14 bases in between. The CDR3 extends over 14 amino acids. CDR3 residues: CASSSGGGFNEQFF. In nucleotides, the CDR3 is TGTGCCAGCAGTAGCGGAGGAGGCTTCAATGAGCAGTTCTTC.